This TCR beta chain was captured in a study of blood T cell repertoires in COVID-19. Study summary: Both acute and convalescent COVID-19 samples were obtained from the United States, Italy and Spain. T cells, B-cell-depleted T cells, or PBMCs supplied cDNA or gDNA.

Under the authors' procedure: Amplification of reference gene primers was used by the study to estimate nucleated cell counts. Repertoires were generated with immunoSEQ multiplex PCR, while TCRdb's copy carries only in-frame clones and drops some. The V and J calls and clone size come from that table; D and trimming were worked out from the DNA. The profile shows around 230,000 clones, over 70% of them singletons. There are a few counts of this clone. CDR3 length equals 16 residues. Germline CDR1 and CDR2: LNHDA and SQIVND (reference sequence). Trimming took 5 bases from V and 2 from J; bases not matched to a gene: 11.

The clonotype was recovered from a woman aged 45-59 years with acute or convalescent COVID-19. This rearrangement joins TRBV19 to TRBJ2-7; 8 bases agree with TRBD1. Sequencing was carried out using peripheral blood. Written as DNA, the CDR3 is TGTGCCAGTAGTCTCCGTCGGGCAGGGGGCCCCTACGAGCAGTACTTC. Encoded protein: CASSLRRAGGPYEQYF.